This TCR beta chain was recovered during a study of T cell responses to AZD1222 COVID-19 vaccine. Findings and limits, study-wide: Donors skewed white British and female; clonal diversity was possibly underestimated. Only 5 or 6 individuals given AZD1222 were seropositive at baseline.

Assay: immunoSEQ multiplex PCR; the TCRdb copy retains only in-frame clones and omits some. The sample holds roughly 150,000 clones; over 90% are singletons and the top ten take under 6.5%. About this clone itself: Its antigen is unidentified.

Germline CDR1 is LNHDA and CDR2 is SQIVND (reference sequence). The CDR3 consists of 15 residues. The J segment lost 7 bases and the V segment lost 4 bases, leaving 10 bases of the junction unmatched. The chain combines TRBV19 with TRBJ2-7, with 10 nucleotides matching TRBD1. Source: peripheral blood, taken on day 0 of AZD1222 vaccination. The clonotype originates from an adult in good health. The CDR3 DNA sequence: TGTGCCAGTAGTACGCCGGGACAGGGGCTGGGGGAGCAGTACTTC. Translated, it gives CASSTPGQGLGEQYF.